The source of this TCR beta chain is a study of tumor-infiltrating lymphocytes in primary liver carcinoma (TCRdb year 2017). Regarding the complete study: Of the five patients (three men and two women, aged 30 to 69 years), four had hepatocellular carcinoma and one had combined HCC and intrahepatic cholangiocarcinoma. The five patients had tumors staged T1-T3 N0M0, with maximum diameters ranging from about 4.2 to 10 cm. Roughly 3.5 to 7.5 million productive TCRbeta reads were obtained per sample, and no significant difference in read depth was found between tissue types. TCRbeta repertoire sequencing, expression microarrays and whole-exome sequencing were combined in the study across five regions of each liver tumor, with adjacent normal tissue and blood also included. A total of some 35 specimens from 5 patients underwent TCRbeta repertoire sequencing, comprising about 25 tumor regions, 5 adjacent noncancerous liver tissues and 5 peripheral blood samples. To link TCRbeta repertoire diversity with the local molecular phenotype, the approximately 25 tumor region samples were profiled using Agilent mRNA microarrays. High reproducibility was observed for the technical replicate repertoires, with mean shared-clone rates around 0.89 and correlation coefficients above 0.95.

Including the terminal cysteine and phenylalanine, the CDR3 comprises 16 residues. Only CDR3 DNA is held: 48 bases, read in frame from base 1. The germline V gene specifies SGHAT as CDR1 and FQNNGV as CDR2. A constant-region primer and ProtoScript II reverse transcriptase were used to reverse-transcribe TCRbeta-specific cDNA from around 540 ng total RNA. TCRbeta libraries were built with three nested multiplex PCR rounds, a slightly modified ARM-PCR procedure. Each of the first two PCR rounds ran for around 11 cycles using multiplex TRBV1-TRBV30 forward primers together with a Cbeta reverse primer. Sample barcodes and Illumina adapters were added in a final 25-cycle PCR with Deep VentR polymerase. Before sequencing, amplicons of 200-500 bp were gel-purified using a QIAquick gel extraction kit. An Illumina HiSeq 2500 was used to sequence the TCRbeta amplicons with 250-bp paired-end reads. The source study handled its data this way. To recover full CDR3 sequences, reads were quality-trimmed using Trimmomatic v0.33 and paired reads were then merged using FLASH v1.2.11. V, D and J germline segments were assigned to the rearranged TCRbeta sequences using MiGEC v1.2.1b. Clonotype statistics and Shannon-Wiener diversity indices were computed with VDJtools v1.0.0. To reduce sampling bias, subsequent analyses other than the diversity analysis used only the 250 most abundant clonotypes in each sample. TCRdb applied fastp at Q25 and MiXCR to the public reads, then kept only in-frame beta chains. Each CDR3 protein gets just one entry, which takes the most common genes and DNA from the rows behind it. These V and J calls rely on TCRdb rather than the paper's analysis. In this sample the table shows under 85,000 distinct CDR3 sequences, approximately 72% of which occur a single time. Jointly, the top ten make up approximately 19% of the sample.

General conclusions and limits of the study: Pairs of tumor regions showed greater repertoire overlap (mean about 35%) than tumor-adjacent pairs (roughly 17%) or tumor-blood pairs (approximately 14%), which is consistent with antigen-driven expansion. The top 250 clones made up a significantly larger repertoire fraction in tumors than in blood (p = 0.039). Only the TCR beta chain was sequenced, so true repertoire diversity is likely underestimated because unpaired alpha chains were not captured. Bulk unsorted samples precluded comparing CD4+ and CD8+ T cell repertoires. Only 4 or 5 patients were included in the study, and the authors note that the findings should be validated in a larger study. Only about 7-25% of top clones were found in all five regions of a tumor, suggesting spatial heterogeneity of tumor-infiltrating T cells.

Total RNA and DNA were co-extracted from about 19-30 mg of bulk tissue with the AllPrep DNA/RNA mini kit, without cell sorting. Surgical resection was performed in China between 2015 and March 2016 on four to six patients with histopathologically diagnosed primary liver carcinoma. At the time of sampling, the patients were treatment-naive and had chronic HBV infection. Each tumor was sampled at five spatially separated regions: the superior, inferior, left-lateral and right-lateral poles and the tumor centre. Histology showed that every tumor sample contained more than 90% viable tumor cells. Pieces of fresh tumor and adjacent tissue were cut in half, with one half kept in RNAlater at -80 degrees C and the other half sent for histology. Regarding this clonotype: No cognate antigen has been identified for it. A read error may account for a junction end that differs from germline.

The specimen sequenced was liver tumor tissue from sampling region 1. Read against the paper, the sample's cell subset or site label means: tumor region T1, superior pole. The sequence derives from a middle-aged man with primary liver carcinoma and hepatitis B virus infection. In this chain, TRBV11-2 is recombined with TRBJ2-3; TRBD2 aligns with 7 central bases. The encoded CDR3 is CTSSPPTSSSTDTQYF. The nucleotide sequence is TGTACCAGCAGCCCCCCGACTAGCAGCAGCACAGATACACAGTATTTT.